A selection of T cell receptor beta chains follows, all from one sample in a study of blood T cell repertoires in COVID-19. Assay: immunoSEQ multiplex PCR; the TCRdb copy retains only in-frame clones and omits some. The sample holds roughly 330,000 clones, 70% to 90% seen once. The source material was PBMCs or T cells enriched from blood (not recorded which). The receptors were sampled from a woman younger than 35 who had recovered from COVID-19. Both conserved end residues are part of each CDR3. D genes are given only for firm matches. Clone sizes are given selectively: once, few, many, or a class where the clone is expanded.

j_call clone_size v_call d_call cdr3_aa cdr3_nt
TRBJ1-4 - TRBV7-2 TRBD1 CASSWGAGGNEKLFF TGTGCCAGCAGCTGGGGGGCAGGGGGCAATGAAAAACTGTTTTTT
TRBJ1-5 once TRBV13 - CASSTQGQPQHF TGTGCCAGCAGCACACAGGGTCAGCCCCAGCATTTT
TRBJ2-7 - TRBV5-1 TRBD1 CASSSLTGANEQYF TGCGCCAGCAGCTCCCTGACAGGGGCCAACGAGCAGTACTTC
TRBJ2-1 few TRBV4-2 - CASSQGATGNEQFF TGTGCCAGCAGCCAAGGGGCAACAGGCAATGAGCAGTTCTTC
TRBJ1-3 - TRBV28 - CASSLWGVSGNTIYF TGTGCCAGCAGTTTGTGGGGGGTGTCTGGAAACACCATATATTTT
TRBJ2-2 once TRBV19 TRBD1 CASSPMGQVPGELFF TGTGCCAGTAGTCCCATGGGACAGGTCCCCGGGGAGCTGTTTTTT
TRBJ2-2 - TRBV18 - CASSNRDAGELFF TGTGCCAGCTCAAACAGGGATGCCGGGGAGCTGTTTTTT
TRBJ2-1 - TRBV4-2 TRBD2 CASSQEAGDYNEQFF TGTGCCAGCAGCCAAGAAGCGGGAGACTACAATGAGCAGTTCTTC
TRBJ2-1 - TRBV6-2/TRBV6-3 TRBD2 CASSYLAGGYNEQFF TGTGCCAGCAGTTACCTGGCGGGAGGTTACAATGAGCAGTTCTTC
TRBJ2-4 once TRBV27 - CASSLSGLAKNIQYF TGTGCCAGCAGTTTATCCGGACTAGCCAAAAACATTCAGTACTTC
TRBJ2-3 - TRBV4-1 TRBD2 CASSETSGGTTDTQYF TGCGCCAGCAGCGAGACTAGCGGGGGGACTACAGATACGCAGTATTTT
TRBJ1-6 - TRBV6-4 - CASSSSESGSPLHF TGTGCCAGCAGTAGCTCAGAAAGCGGATCACCCCTCCACTTT
TRBJ2-7 - TRBV9 TRBD1 CASSPGQGPAYEQYF TGTGCCAGCAGCCCGGGACAGGGGCCCGCCTACGAGCAGTACTTC
TRBJ2-2 - TRBV29-1 TRBD1 CSVGTTGGTGELFF TGCAGCGTGGGAACGACAGGGGGCACCGGGGAGCTGTTTTTT
TRBJ2-7 - TRBV25-1 TRBD1 CASSESVTGGEQYF TGTGCCAGCAGTGAATCGGTGACAGGGGGCGAGCAGTACTTC
TRBJ2-7 - TRBV5-1 TRBD2 CASSLSSGSYEQYF TGCGCCAGCAGCTTGTCTAGCGGGAGCTACGAGCAGTACTTC
TRBJ2-7 - TRBV2 - CASRASVPYEQYF TGTGCCAGCAGGGCTAGTGTTCCGTACGAGCAGTACTTC
TRBJ1-6 - TRBV4-1 TRBD1 CASSHFYRGVPLHF TGCGCCAGCAGCCACTTTTACAGGGGAGTGCCCCTCCACTTT
TRBJ1-4 - TRBV11-2 - CASSSVDEKLFF TGTGCCAGCAGCTCGGTGGATGAAAAACTGTTTTTT